Below are 17 T cell receptor beta chains sequenced from a single sample in a study of cytomegalovirus exposure and HLA in healthy donors. Use of 60 Vbeta and 13 Jbeta primers characterized the PCR. The repertoire was sequenced with immunoSEQ multiplex PCR; TCRdb's copy has only in-frame clones and lacks some. The table includes some 200,000 clones, 82% detected once. The sequencing input was PBMCs. These receptors all stem from a boy aged 2-9 years in good health and CMV-seronegative.

This clone has only one observation. The rearrangement joins TRBV21-1 to TRBJ2-1; the D call of TRBD2 is as the table states it, not checked on the DNA. TRBV21-1 is an annotated pseudogene. The CDR3 has 18 residues. The CDR3 reads CASSKARPGLAGGNEQFF. The CDR3 DNA sequence: TGTGCCAGCAGCAAAGCTCGCCCCGGACTAGCGGGGGGGAATGAGCAGTTCTTC.

The rearrangement joins TRBV2 to TRBJ2-6; 7 bases match TRBD2. Germline CDR1 and CDR2: SNHLY and FYNNEI. There are 17 residues in the CDR3. Losses at the gene ends were 6 bases for V and 0 bases for J; bases not matched to a gene: 8. The CDR3 DNA sequence: TGTGCCAGCAGCCTGACTAGCTTCCGCTCTGGGGCCAACGTCCTGACTTTC. This translates into CASSLTSFRSGANVLTF.

This chain links TRBV7-2 with TRBJ1-4; TRBD1 agrees at 9 bases. Germline V gene lookup returns CDR1 SGHTA and CDR2 FQGNSA. V gave up 5 bases and J gave up 6 bases; unmatched junction bases: 4. The CDR3 sequence is 14 residues long. DNA of the CDR3: TGTGCCAGCAGCCTGGACAGGGGATATGAAAAACTGTTTTTT. It specifies CASSLDRGYEKLFF.

The chain has TRBV4-3 and TRBJ2-3; 9 positions match TRBD2. This CDR3 region has 16 residues. Losses at the gene ends were 5 bases for V and 0 bases for J; bases not matched to a gene: 6. Germline V gene lookup returns CDR1 LGHNA and CDR2 YSLEER. The CDR3 loop is CASSWRLAVSTDTQYF. The CDR3 coding sequence is TGCGCCAGCAGCTGGCGACTAGCGGTGAGCACAGATACGCAGTATTTT.

This clone has just a few counts. V and J are TRBV18 and TRBJ1-2, with 11 bases that match TRBD1. V was pared by 3 bases and J by 4 bases, with 4 bases of the junction left unmatched. Germline assignment: CDR1 KGHSH and CDR2 LQKENI. There are 15 residues in the CDR3. DNA of the CDR3: TGTGCCAGCTCACCGGACAGGGGGCCCGGCTATGGCTACACCTTC. Residues: CASSPDRGPGYGYTF. The full variable domain, in which reference TRBV18 and TRBJ1-2 provide the parts outside the CDR3, is NAGVMQNPRHLVRRRGQEARLRCSPMKGHSHVYWYRQLPEEGLKFMVYLQKENIIDESGMPKERFSAEFPKEGPSILRIQQVVRGDSAAYFCASSPDRGPGYGYTFGSGTRLTVV.

The rearrangement links TRBV19 to TRBJ1-1; 7 bases line up with TRBD1. Trimming cost V 5 bases and J 3 bases; bases outside gene matches: 3. The CDR3 is 13 amino acids. Germline lookup yields CDR1 LNHDA and CDR2 SQIVND (reference sequence). For the CDR3, the DNA is TGTGCCAGTAGTTCGGACAGGCACACTGAAGCTTTCTTT. Encoded protein: CASSSDRHTEAFF.

This rearrangement joins TRBV11-3 to TRBJ1-2; a weak D match, TRBD1 (6 bases). The CDR3 loop spans 15 amino acids. The ends were cut back, 6 bases at V and 0 bases at J, with 14 bases in the middle. CDR1 and CDR2 (germline): SGHNT, YENEEA. The CDR3 DNA follows: TGTGCCAGCAGTTACCGGGACATATCTAACTATGGCTACACCTTC. Amino acids: CASSYRDISNYGYTF.

The chain joins TRBV30 to TRBJ1-6; 7 bases align to TRBD1. The V gene's germline CDR1 is GTSNPN and CDR2 SVGIG (reference sequence). V shed 1 base, J shed 14 bases, and the junction held 8 bases outside the gene matches. The CDR3 has 13 amino acids. CDR3 sequence: CAWSGGFDRALHF. The CDR3 nucleotides are TGTGCCTGGAGTGGAGGTTTCGACAGGGCCCTCCACTTT.

The chain couples TRBV6-1 to TRBJ1-1; D is undetermined. The CDR3 length is 14 residues. Trimming removed 1 base from V and 2 bases from J, with 8 bases in between. Germline CDR1 is MNHNS and CDR2 is SASEGT. The CDR3 region is CASSEGRANTEAFF. The CDR3 coding sequence is TGTGCCAGCAGTGAAGGGAGGGCTAACACTGAAGCTTTCTTT.

The chain combines TRBV7-2 with TRBJ1-2; D remains unclear. Trimming removed 2 bases at V and 4 bases at J, with 14 bases between. This CDR3 spans 15 amino acids. Germline V CDR1 and CDR2: SGHTA, FQGNSA. The CDR3: CASSLQATQGYGYTF. CDR3 DNA: TGTGCCAGCAGCTTACAGGCGACCCAAGGCTATGGCTACACCTTC.

This clone has a single count. Relative to the germline gene, one junction end is altered; a read error may explain this. The CDR3 protein is CASSPPPGLKGETQYF. The CDR3 nucleotides read TGTGCTAGCAGCCCCCCCCCAGGGCTAAAGGGGGAGACCCAGTACTTC. V usage is TRBV7-7 and J usage is TRBJ2-5; D might be TRBD1 (5 bases). CDR1 and CDR2 from the germline V gene are SSHAT and FNYEAQ (reference sequence). CDR3 length: 16 amino acids. The whole variable domain, remainder taken from reference TRBV7-7 and TRBJ2-5, is GAGVSQSPRYKVTKRGQDVTLRCDPISSHATLYWYQQALGQGPEFLTYFNYEAQPDKSGLPSDRFSAERPEGSISTLTIQRTEQRDSAMYRCASSPPPGLKGETQYFGPGTRLLVL.

The chain is built from TRBV27 and TRBJ1-1; unclear D gene. V shed 2 bases and J shed 4 bases, with 14 bases lying between them. The CDR3 consists of 15 residues. Per the germline V gene, CDR1 is MNHEY and CDR2 is SMNVEV (reference sequence). The CDR3: CASSLTGNLGTEAFF. In nucleotides, the CDR3 is TGTGCCAGCAGTTTAACCGGGAATTTGGGCACTGAAGCTTTCTTT.

In the case of this clone: Other DNA sequences from this sample encode an identical CDR3 as well. The chain joins TRBV18 to TRBJ1-2; maybe TRBD1 (5 bases). V shed 0 bases and J shed 4 bases, with 9 bases lying between them. The CDR3 loop spans 14 amino acids. Germline V lookup: CDR1 KGHSH, CDR2 LQKENI. CDR3 amino acids: CASSPPGQGYGYTF. CDR3 coding DNA: TGTGCCAGCTCACCACCGGGGCAGGGCTATGGCTACACCTTC. The complete variable domain, with remaining parts taken from reference TRBV18 and TRBJ1-2, reads NAGVMQNPRHLVRRRGQEARLRCSPMKGHSHVYWYRQLPEEGLKFMVYLQKENIIDESGMPKERFSAEFPKEGPSILRIQQVVRGDSAAYFCASSPPGQGYGYTFGSGTRLTVV.

The chain links TRBV6-1 to TRBJ1-5, with 9 bases identical to TRBD1. The V gene's germline CDR1 is MNHNS and CDR2 SASEGT. The CDR3 covers 14 residues. The V gene end was trimmed by 6 bases and the J gene end by 5 bases; junction bases not matched to a gene: 5. DNA for the CDR3: TGTGCCAGCAGCGTGACAGGGGGATATCAGCCCCAGCATTTT. Protein: CASSVTGGYQPQHF.

The genes are TRBV6-1 and TRBJ1-4; D unresolved. The CDR3 length is 13 residues. Germline CDR1 is MNHNS and CDR2 is SASEGT. V shed 2 bases and J shed 4 bases, with 5 bases lying between them. The CDR3: CASSEQHNEKLFF. CDR3 nucleotide sequence: TGTGCCAGCAGTGAACAACATAATGAAAAACTGTTTTTT.

This clone was detected only a few times. This chain links TRBV6-5 with TRBJ1-2; D perhaps matches TRBD1 (6 bases). The germline V gene encodes CDR1 MNHEY and CDR2 SVGAGI. V lost 0 bases and J lost 4, with 12 bases in between. CDR3 length equals 15 residues. As DNA, the CDR3 is TGTGCCAGCAGTTACTCCTCAGGGGCTGGCTATGGCTACACCTTC. It encodes CASSYSSGAGYGYTF.

The rearrangement joins TRBV11-2 to TRBJ1-1; D might be TRBD1 (6 bases). Per the germline V gene, CDR1 is SGHAT and CDR2 is FQNNGV. CDR3 length: 11 amino acids. The V end was cut by 5 bases, the J end by 11 bases, with 12 bases between. CDR3 sequence: CASSLGAAAFF. Here the CDR3 DNA reads TGTGCCAGCAGCCTGGGGGCAGCGGCTTTCTTT.